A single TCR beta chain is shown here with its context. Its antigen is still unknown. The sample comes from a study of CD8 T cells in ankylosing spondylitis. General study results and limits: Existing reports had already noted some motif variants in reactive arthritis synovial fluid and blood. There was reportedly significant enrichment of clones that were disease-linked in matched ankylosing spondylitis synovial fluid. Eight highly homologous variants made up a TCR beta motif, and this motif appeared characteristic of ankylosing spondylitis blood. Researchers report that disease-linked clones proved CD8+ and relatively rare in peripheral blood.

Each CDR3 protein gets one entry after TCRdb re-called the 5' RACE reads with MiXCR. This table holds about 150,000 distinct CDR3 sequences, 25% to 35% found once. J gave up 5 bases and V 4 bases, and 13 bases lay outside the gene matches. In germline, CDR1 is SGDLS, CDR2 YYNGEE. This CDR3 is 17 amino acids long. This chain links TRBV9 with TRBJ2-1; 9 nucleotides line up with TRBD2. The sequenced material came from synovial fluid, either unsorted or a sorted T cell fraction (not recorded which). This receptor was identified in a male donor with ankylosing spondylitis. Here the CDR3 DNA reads TGTGCCAGCAGCATCGATCTAGCGGGGCCCCTAAACAATGAGCAGTTCTTC. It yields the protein CASSIDLAGPLNNEQFF.